This entry concerns a single TCR beta chain. Its antigen is not yet known. Base qualities were left out, and no much larger clone turns up one base away. This sample was taken from a study of blood T cell repertoires in COVID-19 (dated by TCRdb to about 2020). Some background on the complete study: Samples covering the acute and convalescent phases of COVID-19 were provided by collaborators in the United States, Italy and Spain. Where available, HLA class I and class II types were taken from metadata supplied by the sample provider and were not determined by assay-based typing. The dataset comprised deeply sampled blood TCRbeta repertoires from subjects exposed to, actively infected with, or recovered from COVID-19. The samples were drawn from the first 160 participants of the ongoing ImmuneRACE study and from more than 1,000 subjects provided by 6 global collaborators. The repertoires were released in a freely available public database meant as a resource for research on the immune response to SARS-CoV-2. A de-identified subject ID, COVID-19 status, age in years and sex were almost always included in the sample metadata. The material from the prospective study consisted of cDNA or gDNA derived from T cells, B-cell-depleted T cells, or PBMCs.

The paper's findings and limits, for the study overall: The quantity of clinical and demographic metadata differed by source and by participant and was supplied without curation.

The immunoSEQ Assay, a bias-controlled multiplex PCR, was used to amplify TCRbeta CDR3 regions from genomic DNA. The original pipeline was this. Nucleated cell counts per sample were estimated from amplification of reference gene primers within the assay. Sequence reads were collapsed and filtered to measure the absolute abundance of every unique TCRbeta CDR3 rearrangement. For each sample, productive Simpson clonality was calculated as the square root of Simpson's diversity index across productive rearrangements. In its TCRdb copy, this immuneACCESS table keeps in-frame sequences only and misses some clones. Where compared with another copy, unresolved V genes explain less than half of these, and the others have no known cause. V and J calls and clone size are copied from that table; D and trimming were computed from the DNA. Across this sample there are around 78,000 clones, with approximately 86% seen only once. 1.5% to 2.5% of the sample goes to the ten largest clones.

Trimming takes 2 bases from V and 2 bases from J, and the germline ends sit 13 bases apart. From the germline V gene, CDR1 is SGHVS and CDR2 is FQNEAQ. The CDR3 runs 16 amino acids, cysteine and phenylalanine included. Only CDR3 DNA is held: 48 bases, read in frame from base 1. Collaborating institutions collected whole blood in K2EDTA tubes following their own protocols. For TCRbeta analysis, collaborators shipped samples in one of three forms: frozen whole blood, isolated PBMCs, or DNA extracted from either of those sample types. The chain uses TRBV7-8 and TRBJ2-1, with TRBD1 perhaps the D gene, on 5 matching bases. The source of this sequence is a woman aged 60-75 years with acute or convalescent COVID-19. The sample was peripheral blood. The base sequence is TGTGCCAGCAGCTTACTGAACGCAGGGCCCTACAATGAGCAGTTCTTC. Translation gives CASSLLNAGPYNEQFF.